Listed below are T cell receptor beta chains from one sample, sequenced in a study of T cells after yellow fever vaccination. Each CDR3 protein is one row after TCRdb ran MiXCR on the 5' RACE reads. Among 400,000 to 450,000 distinct CDR3 sequences listed, roughly 20% were seen once. The material was PBMCs, obtained before the yellow fever booster vaccination. The receptors were gathered from a man aged 18 to 29 who received the YFV17D yellow fever vaccine. CDR3s include the opening cysteine and the closing phenylalanine or tryptophan. Fields, in order: V gene, D gene, clone size, J gene, CDR3 DNA, CDR3 protein. The D gene is left open where the match is weak. Clone size is stated in some rows and not others, as once, few, many or a class when expanded.

TRBV7-8	.	.	TRBJ1-3	TGTGCCAGCAGCTTAGCTTCCCAAATCTCTGGAAACACCATATATTTT	CASSLASQISGNTIYF
TRBV6-4	TRBD1	many	TRBJ2-1	TGTGCCAGCAGTGACGGCCCCGGGACAGGGGGCGAAAAGGATGAGCAGTTCTTC	CASSDGPGTGGEKDEQFF
TRBV27	TRBD2	few	TRBJ2-2	TGTGCCAGCAGTCCCTTGGCGGGGGACACCGGGGAGCTGTTTTTT	CASSPLAGDTGELFF
TRBV19	.	.	TRBJ2-1	TGTGCCAGTAGTATGAGCCCCTGGAAGGGGGTTGTCGGTACGCGGAATGAGCAGTTCTTC	CASSMSPWKGVVGTRNEQFF
TRBV7-2	.	few	TRBJ1-6	TGTGCCAGCACCCTTGTAGGTGGGGGATATAATTCACCCCTCCACTTT	CASTLVGGGYNSPLHF
TRBV4-1	.	few	TRBJ1-1	TGCGCCAGCAGCCAAGAACTGGGAGTGCCTGAAGCTTTCTTT	CASSQELGVPEAFF
TRBV7-2	TRBD2	few	TRBJ2-5	TGTGCCAGCAGCTATGACACGGTTGGGACTACCCTTGCTGGCACCCAGTACTTC	CASSYDTVGTTLAGTQYF
TRBV4-3	.	few	TRBJ1-1	TGCGCCAGCAGCCAAGTTTCAGGGGACACTGAAGCTTTCTTT	CASSQVSGDTEAFF
TRBV28	.	few	TRBJ2-7	TGTGCCAGCAGTTTATCCGGACCCATCTCCTACGAGCAGTACTTC	CASSLSGPISYEQYF
TRBV4-1	.	few	TRBJ2-2	TGCGCCAGCAGCTCACGACAGGCGAACACCGGGGAGCTGTTTTTT	CASSSRQANTGELFF
TRBV12-3/TRBV12-4	.	.	TRBJ2-1	TGTGCCAGCAGTTTGTCTAGTGTTGCTATCTACAATGAGCAGTTCTTC	CASSLSSVAIYNEQFF
TRBV9	TRBD1	.	TRBJ1-1	TGTGCCAGCAGCCTGACAGGGAGTGAAGCTTTCTTT	CASSLTGSEAFF
TRBV12-3/TRBV12-4	.	few	TRBJ1-4	TGTGCCACCCGCCCAACTAATGAAAAACTGTTTTTT	CATRPTNEKLFF
TRBV27	.	few	TRBJ2-1	TGTGCCAGCAGTTTAACTCGGACTGAGCAGTTCTTC	CASSLTRTEQFF
TRBV24-1	.	once	TRBJ1-5	TGTGCCACCGGAGGGGACCCCGAGAGGCCCCAGCATTTT	CATGGDPERPQHF
TRBV5-5	.	.	TRBJ2-3	TGTGCCAGCAGCCCCAACGCGGGTACACCGCTCAGCACAGATACGCAGTATTTT	CASSPNAGTPLSTDTQYF
TRBV20-1	.	few	TRBJ1-5	TGCAGTGCTAGGTTTAACGTGGGCCCAGTGTCCCAGCATTTT	CSARFNVGPVSQHF
TRBV4-2	.	.	TRBJ1-1	TGTGCCAGCAGCCAAGATTTCCCAGGGAGAACTTTCTTT	CASSQDFPGRTFF
TRBV29-1	.	few	TRBJ2-7	TGCAGCGGTATGGGATTGGACGGATCCTCTTCTGGGCAGTACTTC	CSGMGLDGSSSGQYF
TRBV11-2	TRBD2	.	TRBJ2-3	TGTGCCAGCAGCTTAGTCTTTGGGGCGACTAGCAGGGCGGATACGCAGTATTTT	CASSLVFGATSRADTQYF
TRBV20-1	.	.	TRBJ2-5	TGCAGTGCTAGAGGAGCCAGCGGGGAGACCCAGTACTTC	CSARGASGETQYF
TRBV10-3	.	few	TRBJ1-1	TGTGCCATCAGTGGCAGGGGTGACGGGCTTGAAGCTTTCTTT	CAISGRGDGLEAFF
TRBV20-1	.	few	TRBJ2-4	TGCAGTGCCCCGGGGGGCGCGGTCAAAAACATTCAGTACTTC	CSAPGGAVKNIQYF
TRBV4-2	TRBD2	many	TRBJ2-1	TGTGCCAGCAGCCAAGTAGCGGGGGGCAACAATGAGCAGTTCTTC	CASSQVAGGNNEQFF
TRBV7-2	.	.	TRBJ2-5	TGTGCCAGCAGCTCGCCAGGACTTGGCGAGACCCAGTACTTC	CASSSPGLGETQYF
TRBV5-1	.	.	TRBJ1-1	TGCGCCAGCAGCTTGGGGACAATGGACACTGAAGCTTTCTTT	CASSLGTMDTEAFF
TRBV20-1	TRBD2	.	TRBJ2-3	TGCAGTGCAGCGAACCCAGCGGGAGCCACAGATACGCAGTATTTT	CSAANPAGATDTQYF
TRBV10-1	TRBD2	.	TRBJ2-5	TGCGCCAGCAGTGAGGTCCGAAGCGGGGGGGCGGGAGAGACCCAGTACTTC	CASSEVRSGGAGETQYF
TRBV12-3/TRBV12-4	.	few	TRBJ1-6	TGTGCCAGCAGTTATGGTGCTTTTACACCCCTCCACTTT	CASSYGAFTPLHF
TRBV5-1	.	.	TRBJ2-5	TGCGCCAGCACAGGGCCCCAGGACCAAGAGACCCAGTACTTC	CASTGPQDQETQYF
TRBV4-1	.	.	TRBJ1-5	TGCGCCAGCAGCCTGACATCCGGGACGGTAATTAATCAGCCCCAGCATTTT	CASSLTSGTVINQPQHF
TRBV20-1	TRBD2	.	TRBJ2-7	TGCAGTGCTAGAGTACTAGCGGCTTACGAGCAGTACTTC	CSARVLAAYEQYF
TRBV7-2	.	.	TRBJ2-3	TGTGCCAGCAGCTCAGCTGTGACAGATACGCAGTATTTT	CASSSAVTDTQYF
TRBV9	.	.	TRBJ1-3	TGTGCCAGCAGCCTCTCTGGCGTCGGAAACACCATATATTTT	CASSLSGVGNTIYF
TRBV4-3	.	.	TRBJ2-3	TGCGCCAGCAGCCAAGGGGAGAGGGATACGCAGTATTTT	CASSQGERDTQYF
TRBV5-1	.	few	TRBJ1-5	TGCGCCAGCAGCTTGGCCGGGTATAGCAATCAGCCCCAGCATTTT	CASSLAGYSNQPQHF
TRBV5-4	.	.	TRBJ1-2	TGTGCCAGCAGTTTGGGGGAGGGGAACTATGGCTACACCTTC	CASSLGEGNYGYTF
TRBV12-3/TRBV12-4	TRBD2	.	TRBJ2-1	TGTGCCAGCGGGCCCTATGGGGGGGGAGATAATGAGCAGTTCTTC	CASGPYGGGDNEQFF
TRBV7-7	TRBD2	few	TRBJ2-3	TGTGCCAGCAGCCCGACTAGCGGGGCTAGCACAGATACGCAGTATTTT	CASSPTSGASTDTQYF
TRBV9	TRBD2	few	TRBJ2-5	TGTGCCAGCAGCCCGGGGACTAGCGAGTACCAAGAGACCCAGTACTTC	CASSPGTSEYQETQYF
TRBV7-8	.	.	TRBJ2-2	TGTGCCAGCAGCTCATTTCGCCTAGAGACCGGGGAGCTGTTTTTT	CASSSFRLETGELFF
TRBV5-6	.	few	TRBJ1-5	TGTGCCAGCAGCTTAAAGCCGGGCCGGATTTATCAGCCCCAGCATTTT	CASSLKPGRIYQPQHF
TRBV2	.	few	TRBJ2-2	TGTGCCAGCAGTGACTTTACCGGGGAGCTGTTTTTT	CASSDFTGELFF
TRBV12-3/TRBV12-4	.	few	TRBJ1-2	TGTGCCAGCAGTTTTCTCAGGGAAGAGCGCTACACCTTC	CASSFLREERYTF